The present T cell receptor beta chain was sequenced within a study of blood T cells in healthy people across ages (dated by TCRdb to about 2015). In the study overall: In model experiments, template switching captured about one uniquely barcoded TCR beta cDNA molecule for every two T cells. Age-related changes in TCR beta repertoire diversity were measured in the study by deep sequencing normalized with unique cDNA molecular identifiers. The donors were divided into four age groups: young (average approximately 15 years), middle-aged (about 40), aged (under 70) and long-lived (approximately 74). To avoid experimental bias, donors of different ages were spread randomly across the sequencing lanes. Two additional independent replicas of 1 million unique cDNA reads from the same blood draw were analyzed for two donors (one aged 18 to 30 and one aged 80 or older).

This clonotype was detected only a few times. The antigen it binds to is not known. There are no base qualities to consult, and no much larger clone falls within one base. Summary of the overall study and its limitations: Compared with the aged group, more naive CD4+ T cells, fewer expanded clones and increased TCR diversity were shown by the long-lived group, suggesting age selection. The CMV infection status of donors was not known, potentially confounding age-related changes in expanded clonotypes. Estimates of total diversity from one million sequenced T cells were regarded as lower bounds and underestimates. As age increased, observed TCR beta diversity per million T cells dropped in a roughly linear way, and a significant reduction was already evident by age 40. A strong correlation was found between observed TCR beta diversity and the percentage of naive T cells measured by flow cytometry. Conclusive comparison of naive and antigen-experienced compartments was prevented by the profiling of bulk unsorted PBMCs.

Library construction relied on 5' RACE. Instrument used: Illumina HiSeq 2500. A second 7 to 11 cycle PCR used a sample-barcoded 5' primer and a J-beta primer mix. A unique molecular identifier was introduced onto each TCR beta cDNA molecule by a template-switch 5' adaptor carrying 12 random nucleotides. Each sample yielded at least 3 million CDR3-containing paired-end reads. The Mint cDNA synthesis kit, primed by a TRBC-specific oligonucleotide, was used to synthesize first-strand cDNA from all RNA. After uracil-DNA glycosylase treatment, a first 18-cycle PCR used universal primers M1SS and BC2_uni_R on all cDNA. On the study's bioinformatics: For normalization, 1 million high-quality reads, each with a distinct molecular identifier, were randomly selected from each sample. Instead of being binned into consensus sequences, reads that shared molecular identifiers were thrown out. MiTCR, run with a Q25 quality threshold and the strictest error-elimination algorithm, handled CDR3 identification, clonotype clustering and error correction. A nonparametric unseen species model with Euler transformation was used to estimate lower-bound total TCR beta diversity. Using fastp trimming at Q25 and MiXCR clonotype assembly, TCRdb reanalyzed the public sequencing data and kept in-frame beta chains. Every entry covers one CDR3 protein and lists the most common genes and DNA from its rows. The V and J calls here are based on TCRdb, not the publication. This sample comprises 790,000 or so distinct CDR3 sequences, approximately 53% of them detected only once. Of the sample, more than 25% falls within the top ten clones.

Systemically healthy Caucasian individuals from Russia, around 38 in total and aged roughly 6 to 100 years, were included as donors. Around 10 milliliters of peripheral blood were collected from each donor into EDTA-treated Vacutainer tubes. Ficoll-Paque density-gradient centrifugation was used to isolate PBMCs, with at least 7 million per sample. Total RNA was extracted from PBMCs with Trizol reagent, with at least 5 micrograms obtained per sample. For every donor, flow cytometry on a PBMC aliquot measured the percentage of naive CD45RAhigh/CD27high T cells. The CDR3 sequence holds 14 residues, the cysteine and phenylalanine included. The entry retains the CDR3 DNA only, 42 bases that are in frame from base 1. The V end gives up 5 bases and the J end 9 bases, leaving 5 bases in the junction not matched to a gene. CDR1 and CDR2 were assigned from the germline V gene (reference sequence) as MNHEY and SMNVEV.

The sequencing sample was made of blood. The sequence is built from TRBV27 and TRBJ1-6, with 9 bases aligning to TRBD1. This receptor was taken from a man aged 35 to 55 in good health. The DNA sequence reads TGTGCCAGCAGTCCGCGACAGGGGGTTTCACCCCTCCACTTT. Its amino acids are CASSPRQGVSPLHF.